Shown below are 9 T cell receptor beta chains from a single sample sequenced in a study of cytomegalovirus exposure and HLA in healthy donors. Vbeta (60) and Jbeta (13) primers were used in the PCR. The method was immunoSEQ multiplex PCR; TCRdb's version includes in-frame clones alone and lacks a portion of them. The sample has 150,000 to 200,000 clones, approximately 71% seen once. Material: PBMCs. These TCRs come from a woman aged 40 to 50 in good health and CMV-seropositive.

Written as DNA, the CDR3 is TGTGCCAGCAGCCTCCGGGACAGGGGGCAAGGTGGAGATACGCAGTATTTT. This gives the protein CASSLRDRGQGGDTQYF. This chain joins TRBV11-2 and TRBJ2-3; 12 bases align to TRBD1. The germline gives CDR1 SGHAT, CDR2 FQNNGV. Trimming took 5 bases from V and 5 from J; bases not matched to a gene: 11. The CDR3 has 17 residues.

The rearrangement joins TRBV6-5 to TRBJ1-2; no clear D gene. The CDR3 consists of 14 residues. In germline, CDR1 is MNHEY, CDR2 SVGAGI. V lost 6 bases, J lost 7 bases, and 18 bases lay in between. The CDR3 region has the DNA TGTGCCAGCAGCTACGATCTGGCGGGAAGTGGCTACACCTTC. Translating it yields CASSYDLAGSGYTF.

The chain is built from TRBV5-4 and TRBJ1-2; D is undetermined. Germline CDR1 SGHNT, CDR2 YYREEE (reference sequence). The CDR3 is made up of 14 amino acids. The V gene lost 4 bases and the J gene lost 0 bases, with 10 bases spanning the gap. CDR3 nucleotide sequence: TGTGCCAGCAGCGTGCAGGCCGCTAACTATGGCTACACCTTC. It translates to CASSVQAANYGYTF.

This rearrangement joins TRBV4-2 to TRBJ2-3, with D unclear. The CDR3 is made up of 14 amino acids. V was shortened by 4 bases and J by 1 base, with 9 bases between the two germline ends. Germline-derived CDR1 and CDR2 are LGHNA and YNFKEQ. CDR3 in DNA: TGTGCCAGCAGCCTTTATACTGGCACAGATACGCAGTATTTT. This codes for CASSLYTGTDTQYF.

The chain carries TRBV5-1 and TRBJ2-1, with D possibly matching TRBD2 (6 bases). The length of the CDR3 is 14 residues. Trimming took 4 bases from V and 6 from J, leaving 14 bases between them. The V gene's germline CDR1 is SGHRS and CDR2 YFSETQ. CDR3 DNA: TGCGCCAGCAGCAGACTAGACGGCGGCAATGAGCAGTTCTTC. It translates to CASSRLDGGNEQFF.

This clone was seen a few times. Distinct nucleotide sequences in the sample also encode this CDR3. V is TRBV28 and J is TRBJ1-5; unclear D gene. Germline V gene sequence: CDR1 MDHEN, CDR2 SYDVKM. The CDR3 length is 13 residues. With 3 bases removed from V and 4 bases from J, the gap between germline ends came to 7 bases. CDR3 protein: CASSLVGNQPQHF. The CDR3, as DNA: TGTGCCAGCAGTTTGGTCGGGAATCAGCCCCAGCATTTT.

The chain is built from TRBV28 and TRBJ2-7; D possibly corresponds to TRBD2 (6 bases). The CDR3 is made up of 15 amino acids. V lost 6 bases and J lost 3, with 18 bases in between. Per germline, CDR1 MDHEN and CDR2 SYDVKM. In DNA form, the CDR3 reads TGTGCCAGCAGGCCACGTCTAGCGCGGGACTACGAGCAGTACTTC. Its protein product is CASRPRLARDYEQYF.

The chain links TRBV5-1 to TRBJ2-4; D is possibly TRBD1 (5 bases). Trimming cost V 4 bases and J 0 bases, with 20 bases left between them. The germline CDR1 and CDR2 sequences are SGHRS and YFSETQ. CDR3 length: 18 residues. The CDR3 is CASSTTAATSLAKNIQYF. Here the CDR3 DNA reads TGCGCCAGCAGCACGACAGCAGCTACATCACTAGCCAAAAACATTCAGTACTTC.

This chain joins TRBV7-6 and TRBJ2-2; no clear D. With 1 base removed from V and 0 bases from J, the gap between germline ends came to 6 bases. Germline assignment: CDR1 SGHVS and CDR2 FNYEAQ. The CDR3 is 15 residues long. The CDR3 coding sequence is TGTGCCAGCAGCTTAGGTCAAACGAACACCGGGGAGCTGTTTTTT. Its protein is CASSLGQTNTGELFF.